This T cell receptor beta chain was documented in a study of T cell responses to AZD1222 COVID-19 vaccine. Study-level findings and limits: Reportedly, nearly half of unique spike TCRs recognized epitopes outside B.1.351/B.1.1.7 mutations.

Generated by immunoSEQ multiplex PCR, the TCRdb table keeps only in-frame clones and is missing some. The data contain approximately 130,000 clones, approximately 91% of them singletons. About this clone: Its antigen is not known.

There are 14 residues in the CDR3. V dropped 0 bases and J dropped 2 bases, with 5 bases sitting between them. Germline V gives CDR1 SGHTA, CDR2 FQGTGA. The receptor comes from an adult who received the AZD1222 COVID-19 vaccine. The sequenced sample was peripheral blood, obtained 28 days after the second AZD1222 dose. The chain carries TRBV7-3 and TRBJ2-1; perhaps D is TRBD1 or TRBD2 (5 bases each). CDR3 loop: CASSLTGAYNEQFF. DNA for the CDR3: TGTGCCAGCAGCTTAACGGGGGCCTACAATGAGCAGTTCTTC.